Listed below are T cell receptor beta chains from one sample, sequenced in a study of blood T cell repertoires in COVID-19. Repertoires were generated with immunoSEQ multiplex PCR, while TCRdb's copy carries only in-frame clones and drops some. The repertoire holds approximately 200,000 clones, with 60% to 80% as singletons. What was sequenced was peripheral blood. The receptor source for this set is a man in his sixties with active or convalescent COVID-19. The CDR3 runs from the conserved cysteine through the conserved F or W. A D gene is named only where the DNA matches it firmly. Only some rows state a clone size, as once, few, many or a class for expanded clones.

clone size	V gene	D gene	J gene	CDR3 length	CDR3 DNA	CDR3 protein
-	TRBV3-1/TRBV3-2	-	TRBJ1-1	12	TGTGCCAGCAGCGATCCGGGGACTGAAGCTTTCTTT	CASSDPGTEAFF
-	TRBV6-2/TRBV6-3	TRBD2	TRBJ2-1	20	TGTGCCAGCAGTTACTCGAGGCGCGGCGGGAGGGGCAGCTCCTACAATGAGCAGTTCTTC	CASSYSRRGGRGSSYNEQFF
-	TRBV28	TRBD1	TRBJ2-7	16	TGTGCCAGCAGTTTGGAACCAGGGGGCGCGTCCCACGAGCAGTACTTC	CASSLEPGGASHEQYF
-	TRBV10-1	TRBD2	TRBJ2-7	17	TGCGCCAGCAGTGTCTCTCGGGTAGCGGGGTATCCCTACGAGCAGTACTTC	CASSVSRVAGYPYEQYF
-	TRBV18	TRBD1	TRBJ2-1	14	TGTGCCAGCTCACCAGGGACAGGGAAAAATGAGCAGTTCTTC	CASSPGTGKNEQFF
-	TRBV6-2/TRBV6-3	TRBD1	TRBJ2-7	14	TGTGCCAGCAGTTCCAGGGGGAGCTCCTACGAGCAGTACTTC	CASSSRGSSYEQYF
-	TRBV28	-	TRBJ2-2	14	TGTGCCAGCACGAGGGAACGGGCCACCGGGGAGCTGTTTTTT	CASTRERATGELFF
-	TRBV30	-	TRBJ2-2	13	TGTGCCTGGAGTGTACCCCCCCTGGACAGTGGGTTTTTT	CAWSVPPLDSGFF
-	TRBV7-9	-	TRBJ2-7	16	TGTGCCAGCAGCAAACCCGTAGGGTCAGGGTTCAACGAGCAGTACTTC	CASSKPVGSGFNEQYF
-	TRBV11-2	-	TRBJ2-5	14	TGTGCCAGCAGCTTAATTCCCGAGGTGGAGACCCAGTACTTC	CASSLIPEVETQYF
-	TRBV19	TRBD2	TRBJ2-7	16	TGTGCCAGTAGTACTATTCCGGGACTACAAAACTACGAGCAGTACTTC	CASSTIPGLQNYEQYF
few	TRBV3-1/TRBV3-2	-	TRBJ2-5	12	TGTGCCAGCAGCCAAGATAATTCGGCGGGCGACTTC	CASSQDNSAGDF
-	TRBV5-6	TRBD1	TRBJ2-7	16	TGTGCCAGCAGCTTGGGGGGGACAGGATACGTCTACGAGCAGTACTTC	CASSLGGTGYVYEQYF
-	TRBV6-2/TRBV6-3	-	TRBJ1-5	17	TGTGCCAGCAGCCGAGGGAGAAGGACCCTTAGCAATCAGCCCCAGCATTTT	CASSRGRRTLSNQPQHF
-	TRBV20-1	TRBD2	TRBJ2-7	17	TGCAGTGCCAGTCCTCTCGGGCTAGCGGGAGGGTCGGCCGAGCAGTACTTC	CSASPLGLAGGSAEQYF
-	TRBV2	TRBD2	TRBJ2-3	15	TGTGCCAGCAGTGGGGCGGGGGTCGGCACAGATACGCAGTATTTT	CASSGAGVGTDTQYF
once	TRBV18	-	TRBJ1-3	15	TGTGCCAGCTCACCCTCACCGAGCTCTGGAAACACCATATATTTT	CASSPSPSSGNTIYF
-	TRBV19	-	TRBJ2-7	13	TGTGCCTCTAGCCCGGGAAGGCACTCCGAGCAGTACTTC	CASSPGRHSEQYF
-	TRBV4-2	-	TRBJ2-1	13	TGTGCCAGCAGCCCGACTAGTAGTAGTTCCCGGTTCTTC	CASSPTSSSSRFF
-	TRBV29-1	-	TRBJ1-1	11	TGCAGCGGGGAGAGAAACACTGAAGCTTTCTTT	CSGERNTEAFF
-	TRBV7-8	TRBD2	TRBJ2-1	14	TGTGCCAGCAGTACTGGTAGCGGGCCCCTTGAGCAGTTCTTC	CASSTGSGPLEQFF
-	TRBV9	-	TRBJ2-1	16	TGTGCCAGCAGCCCGAGGGGGGACAGCGACTCCAATGAGCAGTTCTTC	CASSPRGDSDSNEQFF
-	TRBV5-5	TRBD2	TRBJ2-5	14	TGTGCCAGCAGCTTTTCGGGGGGGCTCGGGACCCAGTACTTC	CASSFSGGLGTQYF
once	TRBV5-6	-	TRBJ2-1	15	TGTGCCAGCAGCGCGGGTCACAGGGCTTACAATGAGCAGTTCTTC	CASSAGHRAYNEQFF
-	TRBV27	-	TRBJ1-2	13	TGTGCCAGCAGCCCCCAGGGCGTTTATGGCTACACCTTC	CASSPQGVYGYTF
-	TRBV6-2/TRBV6-3	TRBD2	TRBJ2-7	15	TGTGCCAGCAGTTACCAAGGACTAGCGGGGTACGAGCAGTACTTC	CASSYQGLAGYEQYF
-	TRBV5-5	-	TRBJ2-1	16	TGTGCCAGCAGCTTGGTGGTCGGGAGCTCCTACAATGAGCAGTTCTTC	CASSLVVGSSYNEQFF
few	TRBV6-5	TRBD1	TRBJ2-7	12	TGTGCCAGGGAACCAGGGGGATACGAGCAGTACTTC	CAREPGGYEQYF
-	TRBV6-5	-	TRBJ2-1	11	TGTGCCAGCAGTCCGGGGTTAAGGGAGTTCTTC	CASSPGLREFF
-	TRBV27	TRBD1	TRBJ2-7	15	TGTGCCAGCAGCCGGGCGAGGACAGGGTACAACGAGCAGTACTTC	CASSRARTGYNEQYF
many	TRBV6-4	-	TRBJ2-2	15	TGTGCCAGCAGTGACTCGGCGGGGAACACCGGGGAGCTGTTTTTT	CASSDSAGNTGELFF
-	TRBV25-1	TRBD2	TRBJ2-3	12	TGTGCCAGCAGGGTGGGTAGCGGGAGGCAGTATTTT	CASRVGSGRQYF
-	TRBV27	-	TRBJ1-4	14	TGTGCCAGCAGAAACACCGCTGCTAATGAAAAACTGTTTTTT	CASRNTAANEKLFF
-	TRBV27	TRBD2	TRBJ2-1	19	TGTGCCAGCAGTTTTGGGGGACCTAAGCGGGAGGGCCGCTACAATGAGCAGTTCTTC	CASSFGGPKREGRYNEQFF
-	TRBV7-3	TRBD1	TRBJ2-1	15	TGTGCCAGCAGCTTAACTGGCCAGGGGGCCGGTGAGCAGTTCTTC	CASSLTGQGAGEQFF
-	TRBV27	-	TRBJ1-2	13	TGTGCCAGCAGTTGGGACACCCGAGGGGGCTACACCTTC	CASSWDTRGGYTF
-	TRBV5-1	TRBD1	TRBJ2-1	16	TGCGCCAGCAGCTTGGCCGCAGGGACAGGGGCCAATGAGCAGTTCTTC	CASSLAAGTGANEQFF
-	TRBV5-1	TRBD2	TRBJ2-2	16	TGCGCCAGCAGCTTAATAAGCGGGAGGAACACCGGGGAGCTGTTTTTT	CASSLISGRNTGELFF
-	TRBV28	-	TRBJ2-6	17	TGTGCCAGCAGTTTAGGATTAATGAGGACTGGGGCCAACGTCCTGACTTTC	CASSLGLMRTGANVLTF
-	TRBV3-1/TRBV3-2	TRBD1	TRBJ2-5	15	TGTGCCAGCAGCCAAGAAGGACAGGGTCCGGAGACCCAGTACTTC	CASSQEGQGPETQYF
-	TRBV6-5	TRBD1	TRBJ2-3	14	TGTGCCAGCAGTTCGGACAGGCCTACAGATACGCAGTATTTT	CASSSDRPTDTQYF
-	TRBV30	-	TRBJ1-6	13	TGTGCCTGGAGTGACAGGGAAGGATCACCCCTCCACTTT	CAWSDREGSPLHF
-	TRBV10-3	TRBD1	TRBJ2-7	17	TGTGCCATCAGTGGACAGGGCAGATCACTCAGCTCCTACGAGCAGTACTTC	CAISGQGRSLSSYEQYF
-	TRBV18	TRBD1	TRBJ1-5	13	TGTGCCAGCTCGGGGGACAGGAATCAGCCCCAGCATTTT	CASSGDRNQPQHF
-	TRBV19	TRBD1	TRBJ2-1	17	TGTGCCAGTTCCAAAGGGAGCGGGACAGGGCGTTACAATGAGCAGTTCTTC	CASSKGSGTGRYNEQFF
-	TRBV6-5	-	TRBJ2-5	14	TGTGCCAGCCGTAAATCACCGGGGCAAGAGACCCAGTACTTC	CASRKSPGQETQYF
-	TRBV4-1	TRBD2	TRBJ2-3	19	TGCGCCAGCAGCCAGGAGGGGACTAGCGGGAGTGGGGACACAGATACGCAGTATTTT	CASSQEGTSGSGDTDTQYF
-	TRBV7-9	TRBD2	TRBJ2-3	16	TGTGCCACCGTAAAATTAAGAGCGGGAGACCCAGATACGCAGTATTTT	CATVKLRAGDPDTQYF
-	TRBV6-6	TRBD2	TRBJ2-7	19	TGTGCCAGCAGTCACCAAGAAGGACTAGCGGGAGGGCCCCCCTACGAGCAGTACTTC	CASSHQEGLAGGPPYEQYF
-	TRBV19	-	TRBJ2-5	14	TGTGCCAGTAGTATCATCGGTTACTCGGAGACCCAGTACTTC	CASSIIGYSETQYF
-	TRBV15	-	TRBJ2-1	18	TGTGCCACCAGCAGAGGCGCAGGAGGACGAATCGTGGTCGCTGAGCAGTTCTTC	CATSRGAGGRIVVAEQFF
-	TRBV5-1	TRBD1	TRBJ2-6	18	TGCGCCAGCAGCGACATGACAGGGGTCACCTCTGGGGCCAACGTCCTGACTTTC	CASSDMTGVTSGANVLTF
-	TRBV12-3/TRBV12-4	TRBD1	TRBJ2-7	13	TGTGCCAGCAGGGGCCGGACAGGGGACGAGCAGTACTTC	CASRGRTGDEQYF
-	TRBV7-3	TRBD2	TRBJ2-1	16	TGTGCCAGCAGCCCCTCCGGGACTAGCGGGTACAATGAGCAGTTCTTC	CASSPSGTSGYNEQFF
-	TRBV18	TRBD1	TRBJ1-1	13	TGTGCCAGCTCACCAGAAGGGGGCGGGACAGCTTTCTTT	CASSPEGGGTAFF
-	TRBV11-2	TRBD2	TRBJ2-5	15	TGTGCCAGCAGCGAGACTAGCGGGAGTTGGGAGACCCAGTACTTC	CASSETSGSWETQYF